One and the same sample provided the 21 T cell receptor beta chains below, sequenced in a study of response to subunit inactivated influenza vaccine. TCRdb re-called the RT-PCR reads through MiXCR, storing one row per CDR3 protein. The sample lists 600,000 to 850,000 distinct CDR3 sequences, 14% occurring once. Sequences were derived from PBMCs from blood, sampled 14 to 15 days before vaccination. Receptors were obtained from a man over 45 who received an inactivated influenza vaccine.

Only a few counts were recorded for this clonotype. This CDR3 reads CATSSPPGQETYEQYF. In DNA, the CDR3 is TGTGCCACCAGCAGTCCTCCCGGGCAGGAGACCTACGAGCAGTACTTC. This chain uses TRBV15 with TRBJ2-7; D unresolved. CDR3 length: 16 amino acids. Trimming took 3 bases from V and 2 from J, leaving 17 bases between them. In germline, CDR1 is LNHNV, CDR2 YYDKDF (reference sequence).

This clonotype came up many times. One end of the junction does not line up with germline, which may come from a read error. The V and J genes are TRBV7-7 and TRBJ2-3, with D unresolved. Germline V gene data show CDR1 as SSHAT and CDR2 as FNYEAQ (reference sequence). The CDR3 is 14 residues long. CDR3 in amino acids: CASSLARTANTQYF. DNA for the CDR3: TGTGCTAGCAGCTTAGCCCGGACGGCGAATACGCAGTATTTT.

This clonotype was counted many times. The chain joins TRBV4-1 to TRBJ1-2; 8 bases match TRBD1. The CDR3 is 15 amino acids. After removal of 2 bases from V and 2 bases from J, the junction contained 4 bases not matched to a gene. Per germline, CDR1 MGHRA and CDR2 YSYEKL. CDR3 protein: CASSQRQGTNYGYTF. The CDR3 nucleotides read TGCGCCAGCAGCCAACGACAGGGGACCAACTATGGCTACACCTTC.

The chain carries TRBV6-5 and TRBJ2-1; D not resolved. Germline V gene data show CDR1 as MNHEY and CDR2 as SVGAGI. Trimming left V 0 bases short and J 6 bases short, with 9 bases between. The CDR3 sequence is 14 residues long. The CDR3, as DNA: TGTGCCAGCAGTTACTCGAAGGGTTTCAATGAGCAGTTCTTC. Translated: CASSYSKGFNEQFF.

This clonotype has just a few counts. The rearrangement uses TRBV5-1 and TRBJ2-1; 10 bases map to TRBD1. Trimming at V came to 1 base and at J to 9 bases, leaving 7 bases not matched to a gene. CDR3 size: 15 residues. Germline-derived CDR1 and CDR2 are SGHRS and YFSETQ. This CDR3 is CASSLFGTGDSEQFF. The CDR3 coding sequence is TGCGCCAGCAGCTTGTTTGGGACAGGGGATAGTGAGCAGTTCTTC.

This clonotype was recorded a few times. V is TRBV6-2 or TRBV6-3 and J is TRBJ2-2; no firm D call. Per germline, CDR1 MNHEY and CDR2 SVGEGT. Trimming left V 2 bases short and J 5 bases short, with 6 bases between. There are 13 residues in the CDR3. The CDR3 protein is CASSYTRTGELFF. The CDR3 DNA follows: TGTGCCAGCAGTTACACCCGTACCGGGGAGCTGTTTTTT.

This clonotype was seen a single time. V gene TRBV2 combines with J gene TRBJ2-7; 8 bases agree with TRBD2. Germline V gives CDR1 SNHLY, CDR2 FYNNEI. The CDR3 is made up of 13 amino acids. Unmatched junction bases numbered 5, after V lost 7 bases and J lost 3 bases. The CDR3 DNA reads TGTGCCAGCACGGGACTAGGAGGCTACGAGCAGTACTTC. This encodes CASTGLGGYEQYF.

This clonotype appeared a few times. This chain links TRBV7-2 with TRBJ2-1, with TRBD2 matching over 7 bases. The CDR3 runs 15 residues. V trimming: 5 bases; J trimming: 6 bases; junction bases outside the gene matches: 10. The germline gives CDR1 SGHTA, CDR2 FQGNSA. The CDR3 reads CASSPQALAVNEQFF. The CDR3 coding sequence is TGTGCCAGCAGCCCTCAGGCGCTAGCGGTCAATGAGCAGTTCTTC.

This clonotype showed up just a few times. The rearrangement uses TRBV19 and TRBJ2-4, with TRBD1 matching 11 bases. CDR1 is LNHDA and CDR2 is SQIVND in the germline V gene (reference sequence). The V and J ends lost 5 bases and 2 bases, in that order; junction bases with no gene match: 11. This CDR3 comprises 18 residues. DNA of the CDR3: TGTGCCAGTAGTGCCCGCCTCGGGACAGGGGGAACCAAAAACATTCAGTACTTC. Protein sequence: CASSARLGTGGTKNIQYF.

This clonotype occurred a few times. The chain has TRBV6-2 or TRBV6-3 and TRBJ2-2; D gene uncertain. The length of the CDR3 is 14 residues. The V gene lost 5 bases and the J gene lost 9 bases, with 16 bases spanning the gap. Germline CDR1 MNHEY, CDR2 SVGEGT. This chain's CDR3 is CASSPRDAPRELFF. In DNA, the CDR3 is TGTGCCAGCAGTCCCCGTGACGCGCCTCGGGAGCTGTTTTTT.

The chain is built from TRBV19 and TRBJ2-6, with TRBD1 as a possible D gene (5 bases). Looked up from germline, CDR1 is LNHDA and CDR2 is SQIVND (reference sequence). The CDR3 is 15 residues long. Deletions cut 5 bases from V and 4 bases from J, with 12 bases between. Here the CDR3 DNA reads TGTGCCAGTAGTGATCCAGGGTCAGGGGCCAACGTCCTGACTTTC. Translating it yields CASSDPGSGANVLTF.

The genes are TRBV5-1 and TRBJ2-2; 7 nucleotides line up with TRBD1. Germline CDR1 reads SGHRS; CDR2 reads YFSETQ. Losses at the gene ends were 4 bases for V and 3 bases for J; bases not matched to a gene: 9. The CDR3 consists of 16 residues. CDR3 loop: CASSTPTGKYTGELFF. CDR3 coding DNA: TGCGCCAGCAGCACTCCGACAGGGAAGTACACCGGGGAGCTGTTTTTT.

Written as DNA, the CDR3 is TGTGCCAGCAGCTTAGTGCTAGCGAGCCCCCGGGAGACCCAGTACTTC. Its translation is CASSLVLASPRETQYF. The J gene is TRBJ2-5, the V gene TRBV7-2, with D tentatively TRBD2 (6 bases). Trimming took off 1 base at V and 5 bases at J, with 17 bases between the two ends. CDR1 SGHTA and CDR2 FQGNSA come from the germline V gene. This CDR3 is 16 amino acids long.

DNA for the CDR3: TGTGCCAGCAGTTACGGGTTGGACATAAGGACTGAAGCTTTCTTT. Translating it yields CASSYGLDIRTEAFF. The chain combines TRBV6-5 with TRBJ1-1; D perhaps matches TRBD1 (5 bases). The CDR3 runs 15 residues. Germline-derived CDR1 and CDR2 are MNHEY and SVGAGI. Trimming removed 2 bases from V and 5 bases from J, with 15 bases in between.

In this sample, this clonotype turned up many times. This chain joins TRBV5-5 and TRBJ1-5; no firm D call. The germline gives CDR1 SGHKS, CDR2 YYEKEE (reference sequence). V gave up 3 bases and J gave up 6 bases, with 10 bases separating them. CDR3 size: 13 residues. This CDR3 reads CASSSHGTQPQHF. As DNA, the CDR3 is TGTGCCAGCAGCTCGCACGGAACTCAGCCCCAGCATTTT.

This clonotype appeared a few times. This sequence joins TRBV3-1 and TRBJ2-3, with 7 bases identical to TRBD1. CDR3 length equals 17 residues. V was clipped by 0 bases and J by 2 bases; unmatched bases: 8. CDR1 and CDR2 from the germline V gene are LGHDT and YNNKEL (reference sequence). The DNA of the CDR3 is TGTGCCAGCAGCCAAGATTCAGTGACAGGGCCCACAGATACGCAGTATTTT. This codes for CASSQDSVTGPTDTQYF.

This clonotype was counted only a few times. This chain uses TRBV14 with TRBJ2-1; TRBD2 agrees at 8 bases. Germline V gene lookup returns CDR1 SGHDN and CDR2 FVKESK. This CDR3 is built from 19 residues. The junction had 14 bases not matched to a gene; V was cut back by 4 bases and J by 0 bases. CDR3 coding DNA: TGTGCCAGCAGCCCAGTGGGCGGTACCGGGGGGGCCTCCTACAATGAGCAGTTCTTC. This gives the protein CASSPVGGTGGASYNEQFF.

There are a few counts of this clonotype. This chain links TRBV10-3 with TRBJ2-3, with a possible D match to TRBD1 (6 bases). V dropped 6 bases and J dropped 5 bases, with 15 bases sitting between them. The V gene's germline CDR1 is ENHRY and CDR2 SYGVKD. This CDR3 region has 14 residues. The CDR3 sequence is CAISRDIGVDTQYF. As DNA, the CDR3 is TGTGCCATCAGCCGGGACATCGGAGTAGATACGCAGTATTTT.

The CDR3 region is CASSLTRYQETQYF. In DNA form, the CDR3 reads TGTGCCAGCAGCTTGACCCGGTACCAAGAGACCCAGTACTTC. V gene TRBV7-2 combines with J gene TRBJ2-5; no clear D. Trimming removed 3 bases from V and 0 bases from J, with 8 bases in between. This CDR3 contains 14 residues. The germline V gene has CDR1 SGHTA and CDR2 FQGNSA.

The chain carries TRBV10-3 and TRBJ1-1; D possibly corresponds to TRBD1 (5 bases). The V gene's germline CDR1 is ENHRY and CDR2 SYGVKD. There are 13 residues in the CDR3. The V end was cut by 3 bases, the J end by 5 bases, with 10 bases between. CDR3 nucleotide sequence: TGTGCCATCAGTGAATACGGGGGGACTGAAGCTTTCTTT. This encodes CAISEYGGTEAFF.

This clonotype was observed a few times. The gene calls are TRBV6-5 and TRBJ2-3, with D unclear. CDR1 MNHEY and CDR2 SVGAGI come from the germline V gene. Trimming stripped 2 bases from V and 0 bases from J, with 6 bases between. This CDR3 is built from 14 residues. The CDR3: CASSYKKSTDTQYF. The CDR3 DNA reads as TGTGCCAGCAGTTACAAAAAAAGCACAGATACGCAGTATTTT.